These T cell receptor beta chains were read from a single sample in a study of T cells in Graves' hyperthyroidism and ophthalmopathy. In TCRdb, the multiplex PCR reads were re-called with MiXCR into one record per CDR3 protein. The data hold roughly 570,000 distinct CDR3 sequences, with 46% observed a single time. The sequenced sample consisted of peripheral blood or thyroid tissue (not recorded which). Receptors were obtained from a woman under 30 with Graves' hyperthyroidism. Both conserved end residues are part of each CDR3. Each record gives: J gene, D gene, V gene, clone size, CDR3 DNA, CDR3 protein. D genes are given only for firm matches. Size values are once, few and many counts, or a class for expanded clones, and some rows have none.

j_call: TRBJ1-2
d_call: NA
v_call: TRBV25-1
clone_size: NA
cdr3_nt: TGTGCCAGCAGTGGAGATTTGTGGATAGGCTACACCTTC
cdr3_aa: CASSGDLWIGYTF

j_call: TRBJ2-1
d_call: NA
v_call: TRBV24-1
clone_size: NA
cdr3_nt: TGTGCCACCAGTGATTTCGGGGCTAGCGCCTATGAGCAGTTCTTC
cdr3_aa: CATSDFGASAYEQFF

j_call: TRBJ2-2
d_call: NA
v_call: TRBV12-3/TRBV12-4
clone_size: many
cdr3_nt: TGTGCCAGCAGTTTACACCAGAACACCGGGGAGCTGTTTTTT
cdr3_aa: CASSLHQNTGELFF

j_call: TRBJ1-6
d_call: NA
v_call: TRBV19
clone_size: NA
cdr3_nt: TGTGCCAGTAGTATTCGCCGTGGCCGACTAGAGTATAGTTCACCCCTCCACTTT
cdr3_aa: CASSIRRGRLEYSSPLHF

j_call: TRBJ2-7
d_call: TRBD2
v_call: TRBV7-9
clone_size: NA
cdr3_nt: TGTGCCAGCAGCTCACTAGCGGGAGGGCCCTCGGATGAGCAGTACTTC
cdr3_aa: CASSSLAGGPSDEQYF

j_call: TRBJ1-2
d_call: NA
v_call: TRBV20-1
clone_size: few
cdr3_nt: TGCAGTGCTCGGGGGGGCTACACCTTC
cdr3_aa: CSARGGYTF

j_call: TRBJ2-1
d_call: TRBD2
v_call: TRBV7-7
clone_size: NA
cdr3_nt: TGTGCCAGCAGCTCGGGACTAGCGGGAAAGCAGTTCTTC
cdr3_aa: CASSSGLAGKQFF

j_call: TRBJ2-2
d_call: NA
v_call: TRBV3-1
clone_size: NA
cdr3_nt: TGTGCCAGCAGTTCACTAGGGATCACCGGGGAGCTGTTTTTT
cdr3_aa: CASSSLGITGELFF

j_call: TRBJ1-1
d_call: TRBD1
v_call: TRBV20-1
clone_size: once
cdr3_nt: TGCAGTGCTGCTACAGGGGACACTGAAGCTTTCTTT
cdr3_aa: CSAATGDTEAFF

j_call: TRBJ2-1
d_call: NA
v_call: TRBV5-1
clone_size: NA
cdr3_nt: TGCGCCAGCAGCTTTGGGGCAGTCTGGGGGAATGAGCAGTTCTTC
cdr3_aa: CASSFGAVWGNEQFF

j_call: TRBJ1-2
d_call: TRBD1
v_call: TRBV30
clone_size: NA
cdr3_nt: TGTGCCTGGAGGCTAAAGGGACAGGGGGCGCGCGGCTACACCTTC
cdr3_aa: CAWRLKGQGARGYTF

j_call: TRBJ1-4
d_call: NA
v_call: TRBV30
clone_size: few
cdr3_nt: TGTGCCGCCCAAGGGGATGGAGAAAAACTGTTTTTT
cdr3_aa: CAAQGDGEKLFF

j_call: TRBJ1-2
d_call: NA
v_call: TRBV20-1
clone_size: many
cdr3_nt: TGCAGTGCTAGAGAGGGACCCTCCTATGGCTACACCTTC
cdr3_aa: CSAREGPSYGYTF

j_call: TRBJ2-7
d_call: NA
v_call: TRBV7-9
clone_size: NA
cdr3_nt: TGTGCCATCCCCCTGGCGTGGACCTACGAGCAGTACTTC
cdr3_aa: CAIPLAWTYEQYF

j_call: TRBJ1-1
d_call: NA
v_call: TRBV10-2
clone_size: few
cdr3_nt: TGCGCCAGCAGTGAGGGTATGGGGTTACTCTTT
cdr3_aa: CASSEGMGLLF

j_call: TRBJ2-7
d_call: NA
v_call: TRBV7-3
clone_size: NA
cdr3_nt: TGTGCCAGCAGCTTGATGAGGGACGGGGAGCAGTACTTC
cdr3_aa: CASSLMRDGEQYF

j_call: TRBJ2-7
d_call: NA
v_call: TRBV12-3/TRBV12-4
clone_size: many
cdr3_nt: TGTGCCAGCAGTTTAAGGGCAGGTTTGTACGAGCAGTACTTC
cdr3_aa: CASSLRAGLYEQYF

j_call: TRBJ2-6
d_call: NA
v_call: TRBV11-3
clone_size: NA
cdr3_nt: TGTGCCAGCAGGCCAGGGTACACTGGGGCCAACGTCCTGACTTTC
cdr3_aa: CASRPGYTGANVLTF

j_call: TRBJ2-7
d_call: NA
v_call: TRBV9
clone_size: many
cdr3_nt: TGTGCCAGCAGCTCTAAAGCGGTGACGTCCTACGAGCAGTACTTC
cdr3_aa: CASSSKAVTSYEQYF

j_call: TRBJ2-3
d_call: NA
v_call: TRBV2
clone_size: NA
cdr3_nt: TGTGCCAGCAGTTTAAGCGATACCACAGATACGCAGTATTTT
cdr3_aa: CASSLSDTTDTQYF

j_call: TRBJ1-5
d_call: NA
v_call: TRBV6-2/TRBV6-3
clone_size: many
cdr3_nt: TGTGCCAGCAGGCCTGCAAATCAGCCCCAGCATTTT
cdr3_aa: CASRPANQPQHF

j_call: TRBJ1-2
d_call: NA
v_call: TRBV29-1
clone_size: many
cdr3_nt: TGCAGCGTTGAGGGAGGGCTCTCTAACTATGGCTACACCTTC
cdr3_aa: CSVEGGLSNYGYTF

j_call: TRBJ2-7
d_call: NA
v_call: TRBV6-5
clone_size: many
cdr3_nt: TGTGCCAGCAGTGACATTCGCCACGAGCAGTACTTC
cdr3_aa: CASSDIRHEQYF